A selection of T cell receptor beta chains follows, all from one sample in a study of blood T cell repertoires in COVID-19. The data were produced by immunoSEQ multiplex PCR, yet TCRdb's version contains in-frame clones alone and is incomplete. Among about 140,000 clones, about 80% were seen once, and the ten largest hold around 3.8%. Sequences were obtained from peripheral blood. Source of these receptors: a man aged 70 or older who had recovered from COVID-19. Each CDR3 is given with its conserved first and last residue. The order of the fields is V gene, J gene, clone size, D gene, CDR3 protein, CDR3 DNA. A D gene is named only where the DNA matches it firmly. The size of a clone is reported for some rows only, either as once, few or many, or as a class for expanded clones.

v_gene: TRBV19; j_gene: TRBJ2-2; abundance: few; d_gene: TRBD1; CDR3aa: CASSTGQGANTGELFF; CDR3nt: TGTGCCAGTAGTACGGGACAGGGAGCGAACACCGGGGAGCTGTTTTTT
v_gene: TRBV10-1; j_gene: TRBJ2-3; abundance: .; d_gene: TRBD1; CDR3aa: CASSESRGPGTQYF; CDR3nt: TGCGCCAGCAGTGAGTCGAGGGGGCCAGGCACGCAGTATTTT
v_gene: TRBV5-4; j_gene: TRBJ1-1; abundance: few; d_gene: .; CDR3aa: CASSLAGPVAEAFF; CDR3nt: TGTGCCAGCAGCTTGGCAGGCCCGGTCGCTGAAGCTTTCTTT
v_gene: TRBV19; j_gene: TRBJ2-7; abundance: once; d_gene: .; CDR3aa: CASSLGLTTSSYEQYF; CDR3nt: TGTGCCAGTAGTCTGGGCCTTACAACGAGCTCCTACGAGCAGTACTTC
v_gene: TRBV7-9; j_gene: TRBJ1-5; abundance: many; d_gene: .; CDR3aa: CASSLSDSNNQPQHF; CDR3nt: TGTGCCAGCAGCTTATCGGACAGTAACAATCAGCCCCAGCATTTT
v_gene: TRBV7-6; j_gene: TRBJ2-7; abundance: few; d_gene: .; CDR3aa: CASSLARGHEQYF; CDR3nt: TGTGCCAGCAGCTTAGCAAGGGGCCACGAGCAGTACTTC
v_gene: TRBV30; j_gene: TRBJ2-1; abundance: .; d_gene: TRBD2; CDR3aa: CAWSEGLGEYNEQFF; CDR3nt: TGTGCCTGGAGTGAAGGACTAGGAGAGTACAATGAGCAGTTCTTC
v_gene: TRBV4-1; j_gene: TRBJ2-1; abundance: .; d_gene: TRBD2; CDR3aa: CASSQLLAGTGDEQFF; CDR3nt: TGCGCCAGCAGCCAATTACTAGCGGGCACGGGGGATGAGCAGTTCTTC
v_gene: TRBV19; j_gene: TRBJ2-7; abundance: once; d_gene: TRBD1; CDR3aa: CASSRDRGDEQYF; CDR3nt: TGTGCCAGTAGTCGTGACAGGGGAGACGAGCAGTACTTC
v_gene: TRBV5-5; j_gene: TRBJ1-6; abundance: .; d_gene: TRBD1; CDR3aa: CASGDRGLSPLHF; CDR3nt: TGTGCCAGCGGGGACAGGGGGCTTTCACCCCTCCACTTT
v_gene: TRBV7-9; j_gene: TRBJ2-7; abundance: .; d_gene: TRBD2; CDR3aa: CASSLVTSGSYEQYF; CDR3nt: TGTGCCAGCAGCTTAGTGACTAGCGGTTCCTACGAGCAGTACTTC
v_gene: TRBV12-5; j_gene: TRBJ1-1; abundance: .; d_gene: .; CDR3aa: CASGLVLGARSMNTEAFF; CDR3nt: TGTGCTAGTGGTTTGGTACTGGGGGCGCGTTCAATGAACACTGAAGCTTTCTTT
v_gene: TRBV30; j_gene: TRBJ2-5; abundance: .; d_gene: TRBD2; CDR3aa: CAWNLAGGPQETQYF; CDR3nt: TGTGCCTGGAATCTAGCGGGAGGGCCCCAAGAGACCCAGTACTTC
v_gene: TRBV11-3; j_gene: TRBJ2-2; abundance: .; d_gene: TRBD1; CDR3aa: CASSHPTGRGLDTGELFF; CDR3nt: TGTGCCAGCAGCCACCCGACGGGAAGGGGGCTCGACACCGGGGAGCTGTTTTTT
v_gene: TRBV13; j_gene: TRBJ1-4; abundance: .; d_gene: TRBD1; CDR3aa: CASSRMDRVNEKLFF; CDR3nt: TGTGCCAGCAGCCGAATGGACAGGGTAAATGAAAAACTGTTTTTT
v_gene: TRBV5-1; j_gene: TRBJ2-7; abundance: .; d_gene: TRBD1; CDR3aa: CASKGQDNSYEQYF; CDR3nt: TGCGCCAGCAAAGGACAGGATAACTCCTACGAGCAGTACTTC
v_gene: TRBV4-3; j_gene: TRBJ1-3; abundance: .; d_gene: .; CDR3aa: CASSQSQGAGNTIYF; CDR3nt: TGCGCCAGCAGCCAGTCACAGGGAGCTGGAAACACCATATATTTT
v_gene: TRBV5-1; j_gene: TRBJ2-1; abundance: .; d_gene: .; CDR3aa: CASSLELVGSEQFF; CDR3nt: TGCGCCAGCAGCTTGGAACTGGTTGGTAGTGAGCAGTTCTTC
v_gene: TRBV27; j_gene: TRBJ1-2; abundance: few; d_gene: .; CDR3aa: CASREGRNNYGYTF; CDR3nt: TGTGCCAGCAGGGAGGGACGGAATAACTATGGCTACACCTTC